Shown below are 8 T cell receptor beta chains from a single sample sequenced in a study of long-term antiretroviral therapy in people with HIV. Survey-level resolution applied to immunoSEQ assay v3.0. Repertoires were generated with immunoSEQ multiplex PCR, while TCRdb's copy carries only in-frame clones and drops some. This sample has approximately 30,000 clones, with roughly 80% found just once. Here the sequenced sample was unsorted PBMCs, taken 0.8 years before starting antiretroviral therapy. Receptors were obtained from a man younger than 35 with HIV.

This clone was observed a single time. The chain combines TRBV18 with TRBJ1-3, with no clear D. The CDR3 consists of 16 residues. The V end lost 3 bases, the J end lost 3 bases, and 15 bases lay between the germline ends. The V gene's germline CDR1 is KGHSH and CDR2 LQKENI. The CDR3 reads CASSPLGNIGGNTIYF. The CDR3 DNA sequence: TGTGCCAGCTCACCTTTGGGCAATATAGGTGGAAACACCATATATTTT.

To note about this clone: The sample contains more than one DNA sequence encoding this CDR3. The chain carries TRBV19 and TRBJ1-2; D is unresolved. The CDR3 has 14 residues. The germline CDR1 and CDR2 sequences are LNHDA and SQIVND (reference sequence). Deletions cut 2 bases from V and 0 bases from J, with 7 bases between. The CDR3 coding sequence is TGTGCCAGTAGTATATTGGGATCTAACTATGGCTACACCTTC. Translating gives CASSILGSNYGYTF.

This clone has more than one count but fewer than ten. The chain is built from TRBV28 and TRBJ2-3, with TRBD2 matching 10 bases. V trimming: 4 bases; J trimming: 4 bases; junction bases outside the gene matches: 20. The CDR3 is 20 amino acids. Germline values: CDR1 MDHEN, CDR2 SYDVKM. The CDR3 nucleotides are TGTGCCAGCAGTTCCCAAATGTTGCTAGCGGGAGAAAGTTCCTCAGATACGCAGTATTTT. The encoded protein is CASSSQMLLAGESSSDTQYF.

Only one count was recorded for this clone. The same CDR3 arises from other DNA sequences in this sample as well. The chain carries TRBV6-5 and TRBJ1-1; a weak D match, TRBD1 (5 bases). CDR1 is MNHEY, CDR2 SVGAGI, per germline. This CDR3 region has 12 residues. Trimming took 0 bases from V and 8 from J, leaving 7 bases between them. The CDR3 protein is CASSYSGGEAFF. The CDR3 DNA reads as TGTGCCAGCAGTTACTCGGGGGGAGAAGCTTTCTTT.

CDR3 in DNA: TGTGCCATCACTAGCGGGAGAATAGGTGAGCAGTTCTTC. Protein product: CAITSGRIGEQFF. The rearrangement joins TRBV10-3 to TRBJ2-1, with TRBD2 matching over 10 bases. The CDR3 loop spans 13 amino acids. Trimming took 7 bases from V and 9 from J; bases not matched to a gene: 6. Germline lookup yields CDR1 ENHRY and CDR2 SYGVKD.

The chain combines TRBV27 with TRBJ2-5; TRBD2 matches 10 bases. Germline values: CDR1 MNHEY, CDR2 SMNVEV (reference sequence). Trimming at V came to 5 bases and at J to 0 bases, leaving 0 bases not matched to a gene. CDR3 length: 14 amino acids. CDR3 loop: CASSGLADQETQYF. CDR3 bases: TGTGCCAGCAGTGGACTAGCGGACCAAGAGACCCAGTACTTC.

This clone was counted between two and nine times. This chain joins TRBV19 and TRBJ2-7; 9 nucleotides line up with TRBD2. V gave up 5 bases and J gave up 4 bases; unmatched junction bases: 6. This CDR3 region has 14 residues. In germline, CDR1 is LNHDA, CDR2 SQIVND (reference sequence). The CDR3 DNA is TGTGCCAGTAGTGCCTTAGGACTAGCGTACGAGCAGTACTTC. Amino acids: CASSALGLAYEQYF.

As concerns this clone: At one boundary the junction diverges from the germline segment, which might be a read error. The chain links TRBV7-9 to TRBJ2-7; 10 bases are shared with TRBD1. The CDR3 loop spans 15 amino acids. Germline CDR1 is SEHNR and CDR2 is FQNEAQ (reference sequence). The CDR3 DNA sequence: TGTGCCAGCAGCTTGGACAGGGGGTTCTCCGACGAGCAGTACTTC. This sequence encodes CASSLDRGFSDEQYF.